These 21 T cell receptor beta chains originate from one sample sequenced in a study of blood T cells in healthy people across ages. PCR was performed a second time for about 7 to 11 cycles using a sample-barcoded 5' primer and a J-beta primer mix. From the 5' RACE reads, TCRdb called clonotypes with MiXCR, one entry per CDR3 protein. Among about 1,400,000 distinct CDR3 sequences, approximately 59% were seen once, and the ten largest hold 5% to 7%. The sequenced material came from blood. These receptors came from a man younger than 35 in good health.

The CDR3 coding sequence is TGCGCCAGCAAGGGATCTAATGGCTACACCTTC. Translated: CASKGSNGYTF. The V call is TRBV4-1, the J call TRBJ1-2; D not certain. The length of the CDR3 is 11 residues. V dropped 7 bases and J dropped 6 bases, with 9 bases sitting between them. Germline CDR1 reads MGHRA; CDR2 reads YSYEKL.

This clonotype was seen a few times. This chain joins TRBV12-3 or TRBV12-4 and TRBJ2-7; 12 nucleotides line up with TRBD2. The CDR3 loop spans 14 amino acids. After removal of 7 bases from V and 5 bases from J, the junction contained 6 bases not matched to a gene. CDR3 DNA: TGTGCCAGCACCGGGACTAGCGGGTCCAACGAGCAGTACTTC. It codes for CASTGTSGSNEQYF.

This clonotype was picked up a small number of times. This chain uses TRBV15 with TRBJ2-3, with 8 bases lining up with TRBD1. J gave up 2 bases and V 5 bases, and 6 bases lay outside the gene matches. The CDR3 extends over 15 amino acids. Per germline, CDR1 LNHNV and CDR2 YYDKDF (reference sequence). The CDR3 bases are TGTGCCACCAGCCGTAGGACAGGGTCCACAGATACGCAGTATTTT. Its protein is CATSRRTGSTDTQYF.

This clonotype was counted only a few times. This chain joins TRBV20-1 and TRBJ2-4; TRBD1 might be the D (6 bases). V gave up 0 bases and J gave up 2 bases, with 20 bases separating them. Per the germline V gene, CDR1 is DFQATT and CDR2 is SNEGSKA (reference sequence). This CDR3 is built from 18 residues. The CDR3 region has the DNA TGCAGTGCTAGAGATAAGGGACACTTGAGTAGGCCCAAAAACATTCAGTACTTC. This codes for CSARDKGHLSRPKNIQYF.

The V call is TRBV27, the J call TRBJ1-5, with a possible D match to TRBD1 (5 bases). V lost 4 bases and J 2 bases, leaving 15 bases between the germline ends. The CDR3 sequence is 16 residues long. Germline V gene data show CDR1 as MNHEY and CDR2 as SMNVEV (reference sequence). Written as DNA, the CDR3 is TGTGCCAGCAGTTCCGACAGCTTGCGCGGCAATCAGCCCCAGCATTTT. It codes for CASSSDSLRGNQPQHF.

The CDR3 DNA reads TGCGCCAGCAGCCAAGATCGTCTAGGGACTCAGCCCCAGCATTTT. It yields the protein CASSQDRLGTQPQHF. The V call is TRBV4-1, the J call TRBJ1-5; the D gene is possibly TRBD1 (5 bases). The CDR3 covers 15 residues. V was pared by 0 bases and J by 6 bases, with 12 bases between. CDR1 is MGHRA and CDR2 is YSYEKL in the germline V gene.

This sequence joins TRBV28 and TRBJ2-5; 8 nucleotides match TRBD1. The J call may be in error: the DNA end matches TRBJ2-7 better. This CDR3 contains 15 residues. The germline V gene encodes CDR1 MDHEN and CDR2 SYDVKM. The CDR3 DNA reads TGTGCCAGCAGTTCCCCTCGGACAGGGCACAACGAGCAGTACTTC. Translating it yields CASSSPRTGHNEQYF.

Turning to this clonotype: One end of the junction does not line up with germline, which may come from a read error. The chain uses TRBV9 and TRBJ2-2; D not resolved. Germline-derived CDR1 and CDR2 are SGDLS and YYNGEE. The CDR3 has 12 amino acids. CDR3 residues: CASSANSGELFF. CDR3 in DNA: TGTGCCAGCAGCGCGAACAGCGGGGAGCTGTTTTTT.

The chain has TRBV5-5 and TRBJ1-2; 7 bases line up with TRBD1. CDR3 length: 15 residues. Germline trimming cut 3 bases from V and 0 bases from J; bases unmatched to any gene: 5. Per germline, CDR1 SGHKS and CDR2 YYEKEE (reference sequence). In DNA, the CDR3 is TGTGCCAGCAGCTCCACAGGGGCGACTAACTATGGCTACACCTTC. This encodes CASSSTGATNYGYTF.

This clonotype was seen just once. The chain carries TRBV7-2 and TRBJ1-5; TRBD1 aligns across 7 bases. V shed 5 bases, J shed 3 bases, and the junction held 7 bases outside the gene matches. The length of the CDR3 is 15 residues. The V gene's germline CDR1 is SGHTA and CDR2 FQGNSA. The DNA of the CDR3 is TGTGCCAGCAGCGTACAGGGACAGCCCAATCAGCCCCAGCATTTT. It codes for CASSVQGQPNQPQHF.

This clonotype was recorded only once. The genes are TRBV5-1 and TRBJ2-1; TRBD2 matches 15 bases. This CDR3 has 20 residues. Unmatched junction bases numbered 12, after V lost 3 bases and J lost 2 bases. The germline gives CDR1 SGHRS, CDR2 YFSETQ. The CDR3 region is CASSWTSGTSGGYPYNEQFF. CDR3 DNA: TGCGCCAGCAGCTGGACTTCTGGGACTAGCGGGGGGTACCCCTACAATGAGCAGTTCTTC.

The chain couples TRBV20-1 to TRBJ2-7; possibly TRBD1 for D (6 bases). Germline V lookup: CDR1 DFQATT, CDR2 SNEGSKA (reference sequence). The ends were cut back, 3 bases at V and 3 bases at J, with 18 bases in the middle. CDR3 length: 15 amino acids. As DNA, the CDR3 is TGCAGTGCTAGGGATTTTACAGGGACCGGCTACGAGCAGTACTTC. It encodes CSARDFTGTGYEQYF.

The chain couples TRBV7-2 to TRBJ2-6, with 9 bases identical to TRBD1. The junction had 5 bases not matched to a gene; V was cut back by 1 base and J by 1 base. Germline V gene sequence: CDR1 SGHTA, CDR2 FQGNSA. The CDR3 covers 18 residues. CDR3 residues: CASSLVSGTGSGANVLTF. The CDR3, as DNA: TGTGCCAGCAGCTTAGTATCCGGGACAGGGTCTGGGGCCAACGTCCTGACTTTC.

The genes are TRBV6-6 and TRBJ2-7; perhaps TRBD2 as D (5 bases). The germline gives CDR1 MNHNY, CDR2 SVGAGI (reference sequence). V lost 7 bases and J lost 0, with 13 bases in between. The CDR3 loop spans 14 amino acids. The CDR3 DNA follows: TGTGCCAGCAAACCGGGATACAACTCCTACGAGCAGTACTTC. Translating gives CASKPGYNSYEQYF.

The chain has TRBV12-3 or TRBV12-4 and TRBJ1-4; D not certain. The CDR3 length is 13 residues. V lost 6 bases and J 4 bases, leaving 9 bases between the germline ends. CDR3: CASRADINEKLFF. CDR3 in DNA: TGTGCCAGCAGGGCAGATATTAATGAAAAACTGTTTTTT.

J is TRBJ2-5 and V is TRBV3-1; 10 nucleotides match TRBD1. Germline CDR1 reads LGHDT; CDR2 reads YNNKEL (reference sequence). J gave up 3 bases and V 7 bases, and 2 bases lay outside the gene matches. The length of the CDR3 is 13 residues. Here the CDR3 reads CASMGTGEETQYF. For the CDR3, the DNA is TGTGCCAGCATGGGGACAGGGGAAGAGACCCAGTACTTC.

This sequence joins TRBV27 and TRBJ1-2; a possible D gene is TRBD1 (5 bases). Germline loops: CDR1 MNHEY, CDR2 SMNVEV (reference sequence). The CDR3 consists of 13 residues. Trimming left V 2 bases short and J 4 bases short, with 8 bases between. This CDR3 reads CASSLSRAYGYTF. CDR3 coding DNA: TGTGCCAGCAGTTTAAGCAGGGCCTATGGCTACACCTTC.

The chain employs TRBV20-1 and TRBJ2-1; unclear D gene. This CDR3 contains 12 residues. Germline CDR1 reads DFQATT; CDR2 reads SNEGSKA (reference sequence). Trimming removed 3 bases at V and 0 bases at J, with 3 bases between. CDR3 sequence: CSARDSYNEQFF. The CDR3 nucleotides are TGCAGTGCTAGGGACTCCTACAATGAGCAGTTCTTC.

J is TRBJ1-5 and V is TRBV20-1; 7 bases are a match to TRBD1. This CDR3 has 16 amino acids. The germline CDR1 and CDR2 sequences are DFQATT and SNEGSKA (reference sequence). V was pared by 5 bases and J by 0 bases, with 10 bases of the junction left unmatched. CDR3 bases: TGCAGTGCTGAAGGAGGGACAGCTTATAGCAATCAGCCCCAGCATTTT. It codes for CSAEGGTAYSNQPQHF.

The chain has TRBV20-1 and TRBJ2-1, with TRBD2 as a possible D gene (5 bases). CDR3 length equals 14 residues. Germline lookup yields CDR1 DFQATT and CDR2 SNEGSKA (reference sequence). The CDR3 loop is CSPSGGSKPNEQFF. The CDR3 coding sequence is TGCAGCCCAAGCGGTGGGAGTAAGCCAAATGAGCAGTTCTTC.

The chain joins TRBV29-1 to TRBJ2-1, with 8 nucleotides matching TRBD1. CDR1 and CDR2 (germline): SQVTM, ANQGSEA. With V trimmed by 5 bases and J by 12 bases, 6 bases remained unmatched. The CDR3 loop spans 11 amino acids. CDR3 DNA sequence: TGCAGCGTTCCTGGACAGGGTGGGCAGTTCTTC. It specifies CSVPGQGGQFF.